A selection of T cell receptor beta chains follows, all from one sample in a study of blood T cell repertoires in COVID-19. Assay: immunoSEQ multiplex PCR; the TCRdb copy retains only in-frame clones and omits some. The sample lists around 330,000 clones; around 88% were seen once. Sequenced: peripheral blood. The receptors come from a woman aged 25 to 39 with COVID-19, enrolled during active disease. CDR3s include the opening cysteine and the closing phenylalanine or tryptophan.

v_call	j_call	cdr3_aa
TRBV27	TRBJ1-1	CASSLRGQGMATEAFF
TRBV4-3	TRBJ1-5	CASSQITGGQPQHF
TRBV5-1	TRBJ2-3	CASKGTDTQYF
TRBV29-1	TRBJ1-1	CSEGQGADTEAFF
TRBV11-3	TRBJ2-5	CASSLAPQETQYF
TRBV5-5	TRBJ1-6	CASSLREVSSSSYNSPLHF
TRBV9	TRBJ2-5	CASSVEGATQYF
TRBV5-1	TRBJ1-3	CASSPSGGSGNTIYF
TRBV11-3	TRBJ2-1	CASSRLAGTSSYNEQFF
TRBV30	TRBJ1-6	CAWSTREGGNSPLHF
TRBV24-1	TRBJ1-2	CATSSYRYGYTF
TRBV6-5	TRBJ2-1	CASSYQASGANEQFF
TRBV1	TRBJ1-5	CTSSQDLYVGVSNQPQHF
TRBV18	TRBJ1-4	CASSRAINEKLFF
TRBV6-6	TRBJ2-2	CASSPTRTVVTGELFF
TRBV27	TRBJ1-5	CASSLVGDFSPYSNQPQHF
TRBV3-1/TRBV3-2	TRBJ1-2	CASSPGQGRSYGYTF
TRBV11-2	TRBJ2-2	CASSLTTSGGAPVTGELFF
TRBV5-4	TRBJ2-5	CASSLGASQYF
TRBV5-6	TRBJ2-3	CASSPSTSGGAADTQYF
TRBV30	TRBJ1-2	CAWTSLNYGYTF
TRBV6-1	TRBJ1-5	CASSEDRGPPPLSFNQPQHF
TRBV3-1/TRBV3-2	TRBJ1-1	CASSQDGWGRGLDTEAFF
TRBV3-1/TRBV3-2	TRBJ1-2	CASSLNLKGGYTF
TRBV5-8	TRBJ2-5	CASSPRKGGLQETQYF
TRBV27	TRBJ2-1	CASGPKGANEQFF
TRBV18	TRBJ2-7	CASSPQQGAYEQYF
TRBV6-1	TRBJ1-5	CASSEQGGNQPQHF
TRBV6-2/TRBV6-3	TRBJ2-1	CASSYRGLAGLYNEQFF
TRBV19	TRBJ1-1	CASTGRYTEAFF
TRBV6-1	TRBJ2-1	CASSEASGGSYNEQFF
TRBV30	TRBJ1-6	CAWSEFRNSPLHF
TRBV2	TRBJ2-3	CASSETSGLAPTDTQYF
TRBV6-6	TRBJ2-2	CASRGFDTGELFF
TRBV12-3/TRBV12-4	TRBJ1-1	CASKLGGAGAFF
TRBV19	TRBJ2-3	CASSPLAGVTDTQYF
TRBV3-1/TRBV3-2	TRBJ2-7	CASSQAWGDYEQYF
TRBV18	TRBJ2-5	CASSLNPPAGAQETQYF
TRBV5-4	TRBJ2-3	CASSGSGGAADTQYF
TRBV4-1	TRBJ2-1	CASSQDPSGGTYNEQFF
TRBV7-9	TRBJ2-1	CASSLGFGGDEQFF
TRBV28	TRBJ2-4	CAAELPSFKNIQYF
TRBV5-6	TRBJ1-1	CASNPSMTVWEGTEAFF
TRBV7-6	TRBJ1-1	CASSLQQGRNTEAFF
TRBV19	TRBJ1-1	CASSKDREKVSTEAFF
TRBV9	TRBJ1-2	CASSAEGGGYTF
TRBV18	TRBJ1-1	CASSPVRDTEAFF
TRBV5-1	TRBJ2-3	CASSLVSGASTDTQYF
TRBV6-2/TRBV6-3	TRBJ1-2	CASSSRGDYTF
TRBV4-3	TRBJ1-2	CASSQGPGAGGYTF
TRBV19	TRBJ1-2	CASSYRGGYTF
TRBV20-1	TRBJ2-5	CSASKGGGRGETQYF
TRBV6-5	TRBJ2-4	CASSRGTGLGDIQYF
TRBV7-2	TRBJ2-1	CASSFVNNEQFF
TRBV18	TRBJ1-2	CASSSDREYGYTF